Sequencing of this TCR beta chain was carried out in a study of T cell repertoires in cytomegalovirus infection. At the level of the study: Both CMV infection and a matching HLA type were indicated by public TCR beta signatures.

Overall study results and limits: CMV-specific TCR beta clonotypes restricted by HLA-C dominated the ex vivo response. CMV carriers with the relevant HLA were identified by cumulative public TCR beta family frequency.

This clonotype was counted only a few times. Antigen specificity is unknown. TCRdb reprocessed the reads via MiXCR and lists one record per CDR3 protein. The sample has about 230,000 distinct CDR3 sequences, 22% seen once; the top ten hold about 20%. This TCR was recovered from a human donor in good health (CMV status not recorded). Some clones in this sample may be carry-over from other donors' samples. The sequenced material came from CD8+ T cells from PBMCs.

This CDR3 reads CASSGRQGPYEQYF. In DNA form, the CDR3 reads TGTGCCAGCAGTGGGAGACAGGGACCCTACGAGCAGTACTTC. This chain links TRBV2 with TRBJ2-7; TRBD1 aligns across 7 bases. The CDR3 totals 14 residues. Germline loops: CDR1 SNHLY, CDR2 FYNNEI. Trimming removed 4 bases from V and 2 bases from J; junction bases left unmatched: 5.